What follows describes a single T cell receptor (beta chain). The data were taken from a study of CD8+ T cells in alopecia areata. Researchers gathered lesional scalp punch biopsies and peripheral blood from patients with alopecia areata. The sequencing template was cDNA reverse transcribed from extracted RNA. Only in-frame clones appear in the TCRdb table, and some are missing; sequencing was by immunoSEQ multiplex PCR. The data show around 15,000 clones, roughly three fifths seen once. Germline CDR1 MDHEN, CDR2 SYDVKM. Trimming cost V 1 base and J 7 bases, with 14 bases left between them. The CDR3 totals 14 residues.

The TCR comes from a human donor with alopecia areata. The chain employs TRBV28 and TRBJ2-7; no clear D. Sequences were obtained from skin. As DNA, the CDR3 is TGTGCCAGCAGTTTATTTCCCAGCTTGGGTGAGCAGTACTTC. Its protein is CASSLFPSLGEQYF. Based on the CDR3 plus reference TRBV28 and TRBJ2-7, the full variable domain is DVKVTQSSRYLVKRTGEKVFLECVQDMDHENMFWYRQDPGLGLRLIYFSYDVKMKEKGDIPEGYSVSREKKERFSLILESASTNQTSMYLCASSLFPSLGEQYFGPGTRLTVT.